This T cell receptor beta chain emerged from a study of OX40 agonist ivuxolimab in advanced cancers. Germline CDR1 LGHNA, CDR2 YSLEER. CDR3 size: 13 residues. Trimming removed 0 bases from V and 7 bases from J, with 10 bases in between. Assay: immunoSEQ multiplex PCR; the TCRdb copy retains only in-frame clones and omits some. The sample lists 80,000 to 85,000 clones; about 86% were seen once. The sample here was CD4+ or CD8+ T cells sorted from blood, taken in a trial of the OX40 agonist ivuxolimab. The sequence derives from an adult with an advanced solid tumor such as melanoma, head and neck, liver or kidney cancer. The chain links TRBV4-3 to TRBJ2-7; D is tentatively TRBD1 or TRBD2 (5 bases each). CDR3 loop: CASSQDEGWEQYF. The CDR3 DNA reads TGCGCCAGCAGCCAAGATGAGGGGTGGGAGCAGTACTTC.